This TCR beta chain derives from a study of T cell repertoires in aging, cancer and after chemotherapy. Study-level points and caveats: In cancer patients, declining TCR diversity with age involved lost richness and lost evenness. Compared with age-matched healthy donors, untreated hematological or solid cancer patients showed higher blood TCR clonality.

This CDR3 region has 16 residues. Germline-derived CDR1 and CDR2 are MNHEY and SVGAGI. With 0 bases clipped from V and 6 bases from J, the junction kept 5 bases outside the gene matches. This clonotype was counted a few times. Its antigen is not known. TRB rearrangements spanning V, D and J were amplified using mixed TRB-A/B primers. TCRdb independently ran MiXCR on the multiplex PCR reads; one entry per CDR3 protein. In the table there are around 9,200 distinct CDR3 sequences, around 35% of which are singletons. TCR beta rearrangements were amplified from peripheral blood genomic DNA. The source material was blood. The V call is TRBV6-5, the J call TRBJ2-1, with 10 bases fitting TRBD2. The origin of this receptor is a human donor in good health. The donor label of this sample is uncertain. DNA of the CDR3: TGTGCCAGCAGTTACTCGTTTGCTAGCGGGGGCAATGAGCAGTTCTTC. This translates into CASSYSFASGGNEQFF.